Listed below are T cell receptor beta chains from one sample, sequenced in a study of OX40 agonist ivuxolimab in advanced cancers. The data were produced by immunoSEQ multiplex PCR, yet TCRdb's version contains in-frame clones alone and is incomplete. The sample shows 80,000 or so clones, about 90% of them seen only once. The sample consisted of CD4+ or CD8+ T cells sorted from blood, taken in a trial of the OX40 agonist ivuxolimab. Receptor source: an adult with an advanced solid tumor such as melanoma, head and neck, liver or kidney cancer. Each CDR3 is given with its conserved first and last residue. A D gene is named only where the DNA matches it firmly.

v_call | d_call | cdr3_aa
TRBV6-1 | TRBD2 | CASKIAGGPSNEQYF
TRBV5-4 | - | CASSRDGSNQPQHF
TRBV28 | TRBD1 | CASMRTGRTGELFF
TRBV5-1 | - | CASSSLRDNKETQYF
TRBV28 | - | CASSSPRGDTQYF
TRBV30 | - | CAWEQGRGSPLHF
TRBV30 | - | CAWSPPGPYEQYF
TRBV7-2 | TRBD1 | CASSPGDRYQETQYF
TRBV5-4 | - | CASSLNSGPETQYF
TRBV19 | TRBD2 | CASSKLAGKETQYF
TRBV4-3 | - | CASSQEGGGGRRAYEQYF
TRBV19 | - | CASSIYPGLAKNIQYF
TRBV28 | - | CASSTTDYGYTF
TRBV5-4 | TRBD2 | CASSLYGGGETQYF
TRBV10-3 | - | CAISGQGPRTGELFF
TRBV5-6 | - | CASSLPGDPTGMNTEAFF
TRBV7-2 | TRBD1 | CASSHRQGGDAEAFF
TRBV28 | TRBD1 | CASSPFRQGTGDTQYF
TRBV28 | TRBD1 | CASRATGGGYEQYF
TRBV6-4 | TRBD2 | CASSDSSGGAPDTQYF
TRBV6-6 | TRBD2 | CASRNPGLAHEQYF
TRBV7-2 | TRBD1 | CASSLDTGAGTEAFF
TRBV9 | - | CASSVAEGGGEKLFF
TRBV19 | - | CASRVEGGTGNQPQHF
TRBV2 | TRBD1 | CASRGGWDEQFF
TRBV7-2 | - | CASSLSFAYEQYF
TRBV5-4 | - | CASRNQGYGYGYTF
TRBV15 | - | CATSRDMGPATQYF
TRBV5-6 | - | CASSLAGLGRQPQHF
TRBV19 | TRBD1 | CASRDRGTLSGANVLTF
TRBV28 | TRBD2 | CASSYTWTSGGRGYEQYF
TRBV19 | TRBD1 | CASETGTVNYGYTF
TRBV11-2 | - | CASSFFRGGNTGELFF
TRBV28 | TRBD2 | CASSSPSGTWYF
TRBV19 | - | CASQASADLSYEQYF
TRBV10-3 | - | CATSTGPSNQPQHF
TRBV14 | TRBD1 | CASSPRQGWNEQFF
TRBV30 | TRBD1 | CAWSVRGDQPQHF
TRBV6-5 | - | CASSSHTSRGGGYTF
TRBV5-8 | - | CASSPREGQWTKNIQYF
TRBV7-2 | - | CASSLALSGTIYF
TRBV5-4 | TRBD2 | CASSWGGYARTDTQYF
TRBV6-1 | - | CASSMDSRKAF
TRBV5-1 | - | CASSLARRVPDTQYF